This T cell receptor (beta chain) was sequenced in a study of radiotherapy plus CTLA-4 blockade in lung cancer. The wider study: Disease control was present in roughly 29% of patients, and objective responses in approximately 18%.

Generated by immunoSEQ multiplex PCR, the TCRdb table keeps only in-frame clones and is missing some. Altogether about 77,000 clones are present, roughly 74% being singletons, with the ten largest covering more than 7.5%. Findings of the study overall: Per reports, early blood T cell clone dynamics, plus interferon-beta, forecast response most strongly. Clones of tumor-derived TCRs expanded in blood after radiotherapy plus ipilimumab.

Points on this clone: Antigen: not known.

Per the germline V gene, CDR1 is MDHEN and CDR2 is SYDVKM. This CDR3 region has 15 residues. Trimming removed 3 bases from V and 5 bases from J, with 16 bases in between. CTLA-4 blockade using ipilimumab, together with focal radiation, was received by patients with chemo-refractory metastatic non-small-cell lung cancer. The sequenced sample was peripheral blood, obtained from a patient treated with radiotherapy plus ipilimumab. This TCR was recovered from a human donor with non-small cell lung cancer whose response to radiotherapy plus ipilimumab could not be evaluated. This chain connects TRBV28 to TRBJ1-1; no firm D call. The CDR3 is CASSFFRGGKTEAFF. In nucleotides, the CDR3 is TGTGCCAGCAGTTTTTTTCGGGGAGGGAAAACTGAAGCTTTCTTT.